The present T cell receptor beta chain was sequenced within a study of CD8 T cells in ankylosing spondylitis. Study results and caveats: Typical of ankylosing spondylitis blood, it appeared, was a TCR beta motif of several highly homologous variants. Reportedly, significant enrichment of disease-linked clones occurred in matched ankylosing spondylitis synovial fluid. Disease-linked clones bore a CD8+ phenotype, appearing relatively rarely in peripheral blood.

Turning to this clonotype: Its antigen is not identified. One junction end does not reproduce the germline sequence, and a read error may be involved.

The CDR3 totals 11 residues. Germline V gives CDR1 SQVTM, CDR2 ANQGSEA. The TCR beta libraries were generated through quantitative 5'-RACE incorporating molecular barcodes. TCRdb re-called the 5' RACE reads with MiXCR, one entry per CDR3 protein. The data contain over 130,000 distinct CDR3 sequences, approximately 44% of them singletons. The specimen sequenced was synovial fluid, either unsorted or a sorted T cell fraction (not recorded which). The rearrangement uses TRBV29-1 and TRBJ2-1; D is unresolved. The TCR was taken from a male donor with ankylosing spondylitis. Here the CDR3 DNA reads TGCAGCCCGTACACGAACAATGAGCTGTTCTTC. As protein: CSPYTNNELFF.